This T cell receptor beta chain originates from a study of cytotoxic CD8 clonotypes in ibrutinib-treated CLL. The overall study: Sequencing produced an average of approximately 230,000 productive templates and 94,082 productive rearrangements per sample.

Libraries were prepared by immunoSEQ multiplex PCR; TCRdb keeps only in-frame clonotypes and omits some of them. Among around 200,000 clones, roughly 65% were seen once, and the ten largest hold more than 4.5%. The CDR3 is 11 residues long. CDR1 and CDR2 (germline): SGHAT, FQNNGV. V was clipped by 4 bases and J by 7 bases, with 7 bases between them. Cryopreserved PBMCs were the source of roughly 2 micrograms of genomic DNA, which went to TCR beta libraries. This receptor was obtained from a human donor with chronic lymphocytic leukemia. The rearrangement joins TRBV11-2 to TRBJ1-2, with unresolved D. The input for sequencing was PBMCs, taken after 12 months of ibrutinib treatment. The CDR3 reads CASSSHSGYTF. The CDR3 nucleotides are TGTGCCAGCAGCTCTCACTCTGGCTACACCTTC. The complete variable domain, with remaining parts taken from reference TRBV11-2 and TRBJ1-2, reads EAGVAQSPRYKIIEKRQSVAFWCNPISGHATLYWYQQILGQGPKLLIQFQNNGVVDDSQLPKDRFSAERLKGVDSTLKIQPAKLEDSAVYLCASSSHSGYTFGSGTRLTVV.